This record concerns one T cell receptor beta chain sequence. The record originates from a study of blood T cell repertoires in COVID-19. The overall study: From T cells, B-cell-depleted T cells, or PBMCs came the material, which was cDNA or gDNA.

Looked up from germline, CDR1 is SGHVS and CDR2 is FNYEAQ. V gave up 4 bases and J gave up 1 base, with 13 bases separating them. The CDR3 extends over 15 amino acids. Original processing notes: Amplifying reference gene primers gave estimates of nucleated cell counts. Produced via immunoSEQ multiplex PCR; TCRdb's table is partial and in-frame only. The D gene and trimming were derived from the DNA, and the V and J assignments and clone size from that table. The table shows just over 250,000 clones, with 88% occurring only once. Sample: peripheral blood. The chain couples TRBV7-6 to TRBJ1-1, with D possibly matching TRBD1 (6 bases). This clonotype was sampled from a man between 60 and 75 years old who had recovered from COVID-19. The CDR3 coding sequence is TGTGCCAGCAGCTCCACAGTAGGGGGGAACACTGAAGCTTTCTTT. Translation: CASSSTVGGNTEAFF.